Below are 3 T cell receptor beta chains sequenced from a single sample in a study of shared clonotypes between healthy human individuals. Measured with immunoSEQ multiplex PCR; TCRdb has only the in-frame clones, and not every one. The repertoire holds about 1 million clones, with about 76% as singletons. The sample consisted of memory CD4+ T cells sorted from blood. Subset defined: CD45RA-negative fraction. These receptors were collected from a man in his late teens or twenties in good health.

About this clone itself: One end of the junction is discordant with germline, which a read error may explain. CDR3 sequence reads: CASSEVSMETQYF. CDR3 DNA sequence: TGTGCTAGCAGCGAGGTTAGCATGGAGACCCAGTACTTC. V gene TRBV7-7 combines with J gene TRBJ2-5, with unresolved D. Germline assignment: CDR1 SSHAT and CDR2 FNYEAQ (reference sequence). This CDR3 has 13 amino acids.

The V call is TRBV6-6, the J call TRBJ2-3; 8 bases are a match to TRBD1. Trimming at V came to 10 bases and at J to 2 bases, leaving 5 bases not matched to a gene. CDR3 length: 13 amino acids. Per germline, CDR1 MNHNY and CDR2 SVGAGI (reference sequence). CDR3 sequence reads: CATGQGDTDTQYF. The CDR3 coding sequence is TGTGCCACCGGACAGGGTGACACAGATACGCAGTATTTT.

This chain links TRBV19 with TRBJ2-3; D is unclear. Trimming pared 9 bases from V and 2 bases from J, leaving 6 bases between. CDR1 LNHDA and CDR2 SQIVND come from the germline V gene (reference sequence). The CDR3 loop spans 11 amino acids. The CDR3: CASASTDTQYF. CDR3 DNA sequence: TGTGCCAGCGCTTCCACAGATACGCAGTATTTT.